Given below is one TCR beta chain in context. This CDR3 contains 14 residues. Germline V lookup: CDR1 MGHRA, CDR2 YSYEKL. A sample-barcoded 5' primer and a J-beta primer mix were used in a second PCR of about 7 to 11 cycles. One entry per CDR3 protein results from TCRdb running MiXCR on the 5' RACE reads. The data contain 1.5 million to 2 million distinct CDR3 sequences, around 35% of them seen just once; the ten biggest clones take up about 11%. The data are from a study of blood T cells in healthy people across ages. This sequence originates from a woman aged 30 to 39 in good health. Sequenced input: blood. The chain joins TRBV4-1 to TRBJ2-7; D possibly matches TRBD1 or TRBD2 (5 bases each). Gene TRBJ2-5 matches the end of the DNA better, so the J call may be wrong. CDR3 sequence (DNA): TGCGCCAGCAGCGACGAGGGAGAGGGGGAGACCCAGTACTTC. It yields the protein CASSDEGEGETQYF.